Below, 8 T cell receptor beta chains from the same sample are listed, as sequenced in a study of blood T cell repertoires in COVID-19. TCRdb's copy holds only in-frame clones and misses some; the assay was immunoSEQ multiplex PCR. This table holds some 260,000 clones, 85% to 90% found once. Sequencing was done on a sample of PBMCs or T cells enriched from blood (not recorded which). These receptors all stem from a man in his forties or fifties who had recovered from COVID-19.

V is TRBV6-5 and J is TRBJ2-7; D possibly corresponds to TRBD2 (6 bases). Germline assignment: CDR1 MNHEY and CDR2 SVGAGI. The CDR3 totals 13 residues. V was pared by 10 bases and J by 2 bases, with 15 bases between. In DNA form, the CDR3 reads TGTGCCACCACGGGGGACCAGACCTACGAGCAGTACTTC. This sequence encodes CATTGDQTYEQYF.

The chain combines TRBV16 with TRBJ2-1; 13 nucleotides line up with TRBD2. The trim removed 0 bases at V and 7 bases at J, leaving 3 bases unmatched. CDR3 length: 16 amino acids. CDR1 KGHSY and CDR2 FQNENV come from the germline V gene. CDR3 in DNA: TGTGCCAGCAGCCAATCGGGACTAGCGGGGTTTAATGAGCAGTTCTTC. Its translation is CASSQSGLAGFNEQFF. The full variable domain, in which reference TRBV16 and TRBJ2-1 provide the parts outside the CDR3, is GEEVAQTPKHLVRGEGQKAKLYCAPIKGHSYVFWYQQVLKNEFKFLISFQNENVFDETGMPKERFSAKCLPNSPCSLEIQATKLEDSAVYFCASSQSGLAGFNEQFFGPGTRLTVL.

CDR3 DNA: TGTGCCAGCAGCTTATTGGGCGGGGGGCTTCGAGAGACCCAGTACTTC. Translated, it gives CASSLLGGGLRETQYF. The V and J genes are TRBV7-3 and TRBJ2-5, with 8 positions matching TRBD2. Germline V gene data show CDR1 as SGHTA and CDR2 as FQGTGA. Germline trimming cut 2 bases from V and 4 bases from J; bases unmatched to any gene: 9. CDR3 size: 16 residues.

This clone was observed a single time. This chain connects TRBV4-1 to TRBJ2-7; the match to TRBD1 covers 8 bases. Trimming cost V 0 bases and J 6 bases; bases outside gene matches: 7. CDR3 length equals 15 residues. Germline V gene sequence: CDR1 MGHRA, CDR2 YSYEKL. CDR3 sequence: CASSQDFRGRFEQYF. CDR3 in DNA: TGCGCCAGCAGCCAAGATTTCAGGGGGCGGTTCGAGCAGTACTTC.

This rearrangement joins TRBV14 to TRBJ1-2, with TRBD1 matching 10 bases. This CDR3 has 17 amino acids. Trimming removed 2 bases from V and 4 bases from J; junction bases left unmatched: 10. Germline V lookup: CDR1 SGHDN, CDR2 FVKESK. CDR3 coding DNA: TGTGCCAGCAGCCAACTCCCCGGGACAGGGGTGGGCTATGGCTACACCTTC. This sequence encodes CASSQLPGTGVGYGYTF.

This clone has a handful of counts. This chain uses TRBV18 with TRBJ1-5, with D perhaps TRBD1 (6 bases). This CDR3 has 15 amino acids. The ends were cut back, 3 bases at V and 0 bases at J, with 9 bases in the middle. Germline assignment: CDR1 KGHSH and CDR2 LQKENI. CDR3 in DNA: TGTGCCAGCTCACCGGACAGCTATAGCAATCAGCCCCAGCATTTT. This encodes CASSPDSYSNQPQHF.

As DNA, the CDR3 is TGTGCCAGCAGCCGGCCGCGGGAGACCCAGTACTTC. Its protein is CASSRPRETQYF. The rearrangement links TRBV3-1 (or the pseudogene TRBV3-2) to TRBJ2-5; D ambiguous. Germline V CDR1 and CDR2: LGHDT, YNNKEL (reference sequence). Trimming pared 4 bases from V and 5 bases from J, leaving 8 bases between. The CDR3 totals 12 residues.

This chain joins TRBV4-3 and TRBJ2-3, with a tentative D call TRBD2 (5 bases). The CDR3 totals 15 residues. Trimming cost V 4 bases and J 1 base, with 12 bases left between them. From germline, CDR1 is LGHNA and CDR2 YSLEER. The CDR3 is CASSPPGSGTDTQYF. The CDR3 region has the DNA TGCGCCAGCAGCCCTCCGGGGAGTGGCACAGATACGCAGTATTTT.